The clone carrying this T cell receptor beta chain showed up just a few times. Clones were sequenced by immunoSEQ multiplex PCR, and TCRdb holds only the in-frame ones, with some missing. This table has some 30,000 clones, about 70% appearing once. This sample was taken from a study of STAT5B mutations in CD4+ large granular lymphocyte leukemia. This TCR came from a human donor in good health. Sequenced material: CD4+ T cells from blood buffy coats.

Here the CDR3 DNA reads TGTGCCAGCAGCTTGTTCCAATTAGCGGGGTCTGAGCAGTTCTTC. This codes for CASSLFQLAGSEQFF. The chain uses TRBV7-8 and TRBJ2-1; 8 bases agree with TRBD2. The germline CDR1 and CDR2 sequences are SGHVS and FQNEAQ. The trim removed 3 bases at V and 9 bases at J, leaving 10 bases unmatched. The CDR3 has 15 residues.